The 29 T cell receptor beta chains in this list originate from one sample, sequenced in a study of T cell responses to AZD1222 COVID-19 vaccine. Repertoires were generated with immunoSEQ multiplex PCR, while TCRdb's copy carries only in-frame clones and drops some. Of under 150,000 clones in the sample, 90% to 95% were seen once. The specimen was peripheral blood, collected on day 0 of AZD1222 vaccination. These receptors all come from an adult in good health.

The V and J genes are TRBV19 and TRBJ2-7, with 8 bases that match TRBD1. The CDR3 runs 14 residues. The germline V gene encodes CDR1 LNHDA and CDR2 SQIVND (reference sequence). The V and J ends lost 9 bases and 0 bases, in that order; junction bases with no gene match: 7. In DNA form, the CDR3 reads TGTGCCAGCATGGACAGGGCGAGCTCCTACGAGCAGTACTTC. Translated, it gives CASMDRASSYEQYF.

The chain couples TRBV29-1 to TRBJ2-7, with D perhaps matching TRBD1 (5 bases). The V end lost 7 bases, the J end lost 2 bases, and 18 bases lay between the germline ends. This CDR3 comprises 14 residues. Looked up from germline, CDR1 is SQVTM and CDR2 is ANQGSEA. CDR3 DNA: TGCAGCGCTGTGAGAGAGTCAGGGACCTACGAGCAGTACTTC. Its protein is CSAVRESGTYEQYF.

This clone has a single count. The V gene is TRBV9, the J gene TRBJ2-3, with TRBD2 as a possible D gene (6 bases). This CDR3 region has 16 residues. The V end lost 2 bases, the J end lost 0 bases, and 13 bases lay between the germline ends. CDR1 is SGDLS and CDR2 is YYNGEE in the germline V gene. Written as DNA, the CDR3 is TGTGCCAGCAGCGTTAGAGGGGCGGGAAGCACAGATACGCAGTATTTT. Residues: CASSVRGAGSTDTQYF.

This clone has a single count. The V gene is TRBV11-3, the J gene TRBJ2-3; tentative D call: TRBD2 (6 bases). The V end lost 8 bases, the J end lost 6 bases, and 9 bases lay between the germline ends. Germline CDR1 reads SGHNT; CDR2 reads YENEEA. The CDR3 is 11 amino acids. This chain's CDR3 is CASSRGDTQYF. Written as DNA, the CDR3 is TGTGCCAGCTCCCGGGGGGATACGCAGTATTTT.

The J gene is TRBJ1-5, the V gene TRBV19; D not certain. Trimming removed 2 bases from V and 3 bases from J, with 11 bases in between. The CDR3 length is 15 residues. The germline CDR1 and CDR2 sequences are LNHDA and SQIVND (reference sequence). CDR3 loop: CASSIRATNNQPQHF. The CDR3 nucleotides are TGTGCCAGTAGTATAAGGGCTACGAACAATCAGCCCCAGCATTTT.

V and J are TRBV19 and TRBJ2-7; no definite D call. CDR3 length equals 11 residues. Germline CDR1 is LNHDA and CDR2 is SQIVND (reference sequence). Deletions cut 5 bases from V and 3 bases from J, with 5 bases between. The CDR3 nucleotides are TGTGCCAGTAGTTTCAGCTACGAGCAGTACTTC. Amino acids: CASSFSYEQYF.

The CDR3 DNA follows: TGTGCCAGCAGTTTATGGGTGGGGGCAAACCGTGAGGCCCAGCATTTT. Translating gives CASSLWVGANREAQHF. The chain employs TRBV27 and TRBJ1-5; tentatively, D is TRBD1 (6 bases). The ends were cut back, 1 base at V and 11 bases at J, with 21 bases in the middle. CDR3 length equals 16 residues. Germline values: CDR1 MNHEY, CDR2 SMNVEV (reference sequence).

This clone appeared a single time. This rearrangement joins TRBV28 to TRBJ1-1; possibly TRBD1 for D (5 bases). The germline V gene has CDR1 MDHEN and CDR2 SYDVKM. CDR3 size: 14 residues. Trimming took off 2 bases at V and 4 bases at J, with 11 bases between the two ends. CDR3 residues: CASSLTGRATEAFF. CDR3 sequence (DNA): TGTGCCAGCAGTTTAACTGGCAGGGCCACTGAAGCTTTCTTT.

The chain carries TRBV30 and TRBJ1-2; D ambiguous. Trimming stripped 0 bases from V and 8 bases from J, with 10 bases between. The CDR3 spans 12 residues. Germline assignment: CDR1 GTSNPN and CDR2 SVGIG (reference sequence). For the CDR3, the DNA is TGTGCCTGGAGTGTAGGCGTGGGGGGCTACACCTTC. Its translation: CAWSVGVGGYTF.

The CDR3 sequence is CASSLQGSSTNEKLFF. The CDR3, as DNA: TGTGCCAGCAGTTTACAAGGGTCATCAACTAATGAAAAACTGTTTTTT. The chain couples TRBV28 to TRBJ1-4; D is unclear. Trimming took off 2 bases at V and 0 bases at J, with 10 bases between the two ends. This CDR3 has 16 residues. CDR1 is MDHEN, CDR2 SYDVKM, per germline. The complete variable domain, with remaining parts taken from reference TRBV28 and TRBJ1-4, reads DVKVTQSSRYLVKRTGEKVFLECVQDMDHENMFWYRQDPGLGLRLIYFSYDVKMKEKGDIPEGYSVSREKKERFSLILESASTNQTSMYLCASSLQGSSTNEKLFFGSGTQLSVL.

The chain links TRBV3-1 (or the pseudogene TRBV3-2) to TRBJ2-1, with D hard to call. V lost 0 bases and J lost 4, with 10 bases in between. Germline assignment: CDR1 LGHDT and CDR2 YNNKEL (reference sequence). The CDR3 is made up of 15 amino acids. CDR3 DNA sequence: TGTGCCAGCAGCCAAGATCAGCGCCCTTACAATGAGCAGTTCTTC. It yields the protein CASSQDQRPYNEQFF.

J is TRBJ1-4 and V is TRBV2; no clear D gene. The V end was cut by 8 bases, the J end by 6 bases, with 19 bases between. CDR3 length equals 15 residues. Germline V gives CDR1 SNHLY, CDR2 FYNNEI. The CDR3 reads CASRTSELIDEKLFF. The CDR3 region has the DNA TGTGCCAGCCGAACTTCAGAACTAATTGATGAAAAACTGTTTTTT.

The rearrangement links TRBV19 to TRBJ1-2, with 9 bases fitting TRBD1. Germline-derived CDR1 and CDR2 are LNHDA and SQIVND (reference sequence). This CDR3 has 13 residues. Losses at the gene ends were 5 bases for V and 8 bases for J; bases not matched to a gene: 6. In nucleotides, the CDR3 is TGTGCCAGTAGTCCGGGGACAGGGTTCGGCTACACCTTC. This codes for CASSPGTGFGYTF. Variable domain in full (rest from reference TRBV19 and TRBJ1-2): DGGITQSPKYLFRKEGQNVTLSCEQNLNHDAMYWYRQDPGQGLRLIYYSQIVNDFQKGDIAEGYSVSREKKESFPLTVTSAQKNPTAFYLCASSPGTGFGYTFGSGTRLTVV.

Points on this clone: Other DNA sequences in this specimen translate into the identical CDR3. J is TRBJ1-1 and V is TRBV7-9; 7 nucleotides line up with TRBD1. Trimming at V came to 3 bases and at J to 0 bases, leaving 1 base not matched to a gene. The germline V gene has CDR1 SEHNR and CDR2 FQNEAQ (reference sequence). The CDR3 loop spans 14 amino acids. CDR3 residues: CASSLGQLNTEAFF. CDR3 coding DNA: TGTGCCAGCAGCTTGGGACAGTTGAACACTGAAGCTTTCTTT.

This clone came up once. The chain carries TRBV6-5 and TRBJ2-1; 8 bases are shared with TRBD2. Germline lookup yields CDR1 MNHEY and CDR2 SVGAGI. J lost 9 bases, V lost 4 bases, and 14 bases had no gene match. The CDR3 contains 16 residues. CDR3 DNA sequence: TGTGCCAGCAGTTGGCGCGGGGTAGCCGCGGGGGGTGAGCAGTTCTTC. It yields the protein CASSWRGVAAGGEQFF.

This rearrangement joins TRBV7-9 to TRBJ2-3, with 9 nucleotides matching TRBD1. The germline gives CDR1 SEHNR, CDR2 FQNEAQ (reference sequence). V lost 4 bases, J lost 4 bases, and 9 bases stayed unmatched. The CDR3 has 16 residues. The CDR3 spells CASSSIGDREPDTQYF. CDR3 DNA sequence: TGTGCCAGCAGCTCCATAGGGGACAGGGAGCCAGATACGCAGTATTTT.

The chain links TRBV19 to TRBJ2-1; D gene uncertain. Germline CDR1 and CDR2: LNHDA and SQIVND (reference sequence). The CDR3 is 15 amino acids. The ends were cut back, 3 bases at V and 0 bases at J, with 9 bases in the middle. The CDR3 sequence: CASSMKENSYNEQFF. The CDR3, as DNA: TGTGCCAGTAGTATGAAGGAGAACTCCTACAATGAGCAGTTCTTC. Together with reference TRBV19 and TRBJ2-1, the CDR3 gives the full variable domain: DGGITQSPKYLFRKEGQNVTLSCEQNLNHDAMYWYRQDPGQGLRLIYYSQIVNDFQKGDIAEGYSVSREKKESFPLTVTSAQKNPTAFYLCASSMKENSYNEQFFGPGTRLTVL.

J is TRBJ1-1 and V is TRBV5-1; D is ambiguous. The CDR3 loop spans 13 amino acids. The germline V and J ends were trimmed by 3 bases and 3 bases, with 9 bases remaining between them. The V gene's germline CDR1 is SGHRS and CDR2 YFSETQ. CDR3: CASSWGMDTEAFF. DNA of the CDR3: TGCGCCAGCAGCTGGGGTATGGACACTGAAGCTTTCTTT. Using reference TRBV5-1 and TRBJ1-1 for the parts outside the CDR3, the full variable domain is KAGVTQTPRYLIKTRGQQVTLSCSPISGHRSVSWYQQTPGQGLQFLFEYFSETQRNKGNFPGRFSGRQFSNSRSEMNVSTLELGDSALYLCASSWGMDTEAFFGQGTRLTVV.

This sequence joins TRBV28 and TRBJ2-3; the D is unclear. The CDR3 has 14 amino acids. In germline, CDR1 is MDHEN, CDR2 SYDVKM. Between the trimmed V and J ends, which lost 6 bases and 4 bases, there was a span of 14 bases. This CDR3 reads CASRSSFVADTQYF. The CDR3 region has the DNA TGTGCCAGCAGGTCATCGTTCGTGGCAGATACGCAGTATTTT. Full variable domain (rest looked up from reference TRBV28 and TRBJ2-3): DVKVTQSSRYLVKRTGEKVFLECVQDMDHENMFWYRQDPGLGLRLIYFSYDVKMKEKGDIPEGYSVSREKKERFSLILESASTNQTSMYLCASRSSFVADTQYFGPGTRLTVL.

V is TRBV27 and J is TRBJ2-5, with 7 nucleotides matching TRBD2. CDR3 size: 15 residues. The V and J ends lost 2 bases and 3 bases, in that order; junction bases with no gene match: 6. Germline CDR1 MNHEY, CDR2 SMNVEV (reference sequence). CDR3 in amino acids: CASSLGLAVKETQYF. The CDR3 DNA reads as TGTGCCAGCAGTTTAGGGCTAGCGGTTAAAGAGACCCAGTACTTC.

The CDR3 loop reads CASSVRSSGTDTQYF. DNA of the CDR3: TGTGCCAGCAGCGTCCGGAGTAGCGGGACAGATACGCAGTATTTT. The genes are TRBV11-2 and TRBJ2-3, with 7 bases fitting TRBD2. The CDR3 consists of 15 residues. The germline gives CDR1 SGHAT, CDR2 FQNNGV. J gave up 3 bases and V 5 bases, and 8 bases lay outside the gene matches.

V is TRBV27 and J is TRBJ1-1, with D uncertain. CDR1 is MNHEY, CDR2 SMNVEV, per germline (reference sequence). The CDR3 runs to 14 residues. V was pared by 2 bases and J by 4 bases, with 11 bases between. In nucleotides, the CDR3 is TGTGCCAGCAGTTTAATGGGTGGGCCCACTGAAGCTTTCTTT. It specifies CASSLMGGPTEAFF.

The sample holds one count of this clone. This rearrangement joins TRBV10-3 to TRBJ1-5; TRBD1 is a possible D gene (5 bases). With 2 bases removed from V and 0 bases from J, the gap between germline ends came to 8 bases. This CDR3 has 15 amino acids. Germline lookup yields CDR1 ENHRY and CDR2 SYGVKD. DNA for the CDR3: TGTGCCATCAGTGAGGACAGAGGTAGCAATCAGCCCCAGCATTTT. Its translation: CAISEDRGSNQPQHF.

The table lists this clone with a count of one. The V gene is TRBV28, the J gene TRBJ2-7; 7 bases agree with TRBD1. There are 15 residues in the CDR3. The ends lost 4 bases at V and 1 base at J; junction bases unmatched: 7. CDR1 and CDR2 from the germline V gene are MDHEN and SYDVKM. CDR3 region: CASSSPGQVSYEQYF. The CDR3 DNA sequence: TGTGCCAGCAGTTCCCCAGGACAGGTATCCTACGAGCAGTACTTC.

The V call is TRBV5-8, the J call TRBJ2-3; D is unclear. Trimming took 0 bases from V and 1 from J, leaving 12 bases between them. CDR3 size: 16 residues. Germline CDR1 and CDR2: SGHTS and YDEGEE. CDR3 bases: TGTGCCAGCAGCTTGGTGGCTATCCGCGGCACAGATACGCAGTATTTT. It codes for CASSLVAIRGTDTQYF.

Only one count was recorded for this clone. The chain recombines TRBV7-9 with TRBJ2-1; D unclear. Trimming stripped 5 bases from V and 1 base from J, with 21 bases between. Germline CDR1 SEHNR, CDR2 FQNEAQ (reference sequence). This CDR3 is 18 amino acids long. The CDR3 DNA is TGTGCCAGCAGCCCCCCGGACGGAATGCTCAAGTCCTACAATGAGCAGTTCTTC. Its translation: CASSPPDGMLKSYNEQFF.

The CDR3 DNA is TGTGCCAGTAGGGAGGGACAGGGTGCTTTCTTT. This sequence encodes CASREGQGAFF. V is TRBV19 and J is TRBJ1-1; 9 bases map to TRBD1. J was trimmed by 11 bases and V by 6 bases; bases with no gene match: 4. Germline lookup yields CDR1 LNHDA and CDR2 SQIVND (reference sequence). The CDR3 is made up of 11 amino acids.

The chain couples TRBV29-1 to TRBJ1-4; D call uncertain. CDR3 length: 16 amino acids. Germline CDR1 reads SQVTM; CDR2 reads ANQGSEA. Trimming shortened V by 0 bases and J by 13 bases, and 24 bases separated the two germline ends. The chain's CDR3 is CSVEDLEDLNNGGLFF. Written as DNA, the CDR3 is TGCAGCGTTGAAGATCTGGAGGACCTCAACAACGGAGGACTGTTTTTT.

The chain uses TRBV5-8 and TRBJ2-3; 7 nucleotides match TRBD1. After removal of 3 bases from V and 3 bases from J, the junction contained 10 bases not matched to a gene. This CDR3 region has 16 residues. In germline, CDR1 is SGHTS, CDR2 YDEGEE. The CDR3 DNA reads as TGTGCCAGCAGCTCTACTGGGACAGACTTTACAGATACGCAGTATTTT. As protein: CASSSTGTDFTDTQYF.